One sample yielded the 16 T cell receptor beta chains listed below, sequenced in a study of beta chain features in type 1 diabetes. Investigators reverse transcribed all isolated RNA, so they sequenced expressed TCRB transcripts. Data came from immunoSEQ multiplex PCR; TCRdb stores just in-frame clones and leaves some out. The table lists around 400,000 clones, over 13% of them singletons. Sequencing was done on a sample of naive CD4+ T cells from blood. The receptors originated from a woman under 30 in good health.

The rearrangement uses TRBV2 and TRBJ2-7, with TRBD1 matching 7 bases. Per the germline V gene, CDR1 is SNHLY and CDR2 is FYNNEI. The CDR3 loop spans 13 amino acids. Trimming cost V 6 bases and J 6 bases; bases outside gene matches: 8. The CDR3 bases are TGTGCCAGCAGAGGTAGACAGGGCTCCGAGCAGTACTTC. It codes for CASRGRQGSEQYF.

In its sample, this clone was seen a few times. CDR3 in DNA: TGCGCCAGCAGCTTTGGGGGCGTCCTGGGTGAAAAACTGTTTTTT. This gives the protein CASSFGGVLGEKLFF. This chain connects TRBV5-1 to TRBJ1-4; D might be TRBD1 (6 bases). The CDR3 totals 15 residues. Looked up from germline, CDR1 is SGHRS and CDR2 is YFSETQ. Trimming removed 2 bases from V and 7 bases from J, with 15 bases in between.

The genes are TRBV20-1 and TRBJ2-3; no reliable D call. The CDR3 loop spans 11 amino acids. From germline, CDR1 is DFQATT and CDR2 SNEGSKA (reference sequence). V shed 1 base and J shed 8 bases, with 7 bases lying between them. The CDR3: CSARVGGTQYF. In DNA, the CDR3 is TGCAGTGCTAGAGTAGGCGGTACGCAGTATTTT.

CDR3 sequence reads: CASSEGRTDQPQHF. The CDR3 DNA reads as TGTGCCAGCAGTGAGGGGAGAACGGATCAGCCCCAGCATTTT. This chain uses TRBV6-1 with TRBJ1-5; D gene unclear. The CDR3 contains 14 residues. Deletions cut 3 bases from V and 5 bases from J, with 11 bases between. Germline V CDR1 and CDR2: MNHNS, SASEGT.

The chain couples TRBV5-1 to TRBJ2-5; a weak D match, TRBD1 (6 bases). This CDR3 region has 15 residues. V lost 4 bases, J lost 2 bases, and 15 bases lay in between. Per germline, CDR1 SGHRS and CDR2 YFSETQ. Here the CDR3 reads CASSLDRTLQETQYF. CDR3 sequence (DNA): TGCGCCAGCAGCCTTGACAGGACTTTACAAGAGACCCAGTACTTC. The entire variable domain, with the rest obtained from reference TRBV5-1 and TRBJ2-5, is as follows: KAGVTQTPRYLIKTRGQQVTLSCSPISGHRSVSWYQQTPGQGLQFLFEYFSETQRNKGNFPGRFSGRQFSNSRSEMNVSTLELGDSALYLCASSLDRTLQETQYFGPGTRLLVL.

This clone was seen more than once but under ten times. The J gene is TRBJ2-4, the V gene TRBV6-5; maybe TRBD1 (5 bases). CDR3 length: 14 residues. The V gene's germline CDR1 is MNHEY and CDR2 SVGAGI. Trimming shortened V by 0 bases and J by 7 bases, and 10 bases separated the two germline ends. Here the CDR3 reads CASSYSSGSNIQYF. In DNA form, the CDR3 reads TGTGCCAGCAGTTACTCGTCAGGGTCTAACATTCAGTACTTC.

As to this clone: The same CDR3 arises from other DNA sequences in this sample as well. The chain has TRBV18 and TRBJ1-1; D perhaps matches TRBD1 (6 bases). Germline lookup yields CDR1 KGHSH and CDR2 LQKENI. The CDR3 loop spans 13 amino acids. V was cut by 3 bases and J by 2 bases, with 7 bases left in between. This CDR3 is CASSPTGNTEAFF. The CDR3 region has the DNA TGTGCCAGCTCACCGACAGGTAACACTGAAGCTTTCTTT.

This clone was picked up a small number of times. The chain has TRBV7-9 and TRBJ2-7; D might be TRBD1 (5 bases). Trimming left V 3 bases short and J 5 bases short, with 8 bases between. Germline lookup yields CDR1 SEHNR and CDR2 FQNEAQ (reference sequence). This CDR3 region has 12 residues. CDR3 in amino acids: CASSFPRDEQYF. CDR3 bases: TGTGCCAGCAGCTTCCCCAGGGACGAGCAGTACTTC.

This clone has a handful of counts. The CDR3 DNA is TGTGCCAGCAGCGTAGACGGGGACACCTACAATGAGCAGTTCTTC. This gives the protein CASSVDGDTYNEQFF. The rearrangement links TRBV9 to TRBJ2-1, with a tentative D call TRBD1 (6 bases). The germline V gene has CDR1 SGDLS and CDR2 YYNGEE. The CDR3 spans 15 residues. V lost 0 bases and J 2 bases, leaving 9 bases between the germline ends.

V and J are TRBV27 and TRBJ2-1; 7 nucleotides line up with TRBD1. The CDR3 sequence is 15 residues long. CDR1 is MNHEY, CDR2 SMNVEV, per germline (reference sequence). V was clipped by 6 bases and J by 7 bases; unmatched bases: 12. CDR3 loop: CASRPTGTGTNEQFF. In nucleotides, the CDR3 is TGTGCCAGCAGACCGACAGGGACGGGGACGAATGAGCAGTTCTTC.

This clone was seen a handful of times. At one of its ends the junction is not consistent with the germline gene, which may arise from a read error. The J gene is TRBJ2-5, the V gene TRBV5-6, with D maybe TRBD2 (5 bases). The CDR3 sequence is 15 residues long. CDR1 is SGHDT and CDR2 is YYEEEE in the germline V gene. The CDR3 protein is CATSGSSGFGGTQYF. In DNA, the CDR3 is TGTGCCACCAGCGGTTCTTCGGGGTTTGGCGGGACCCAGTACTTC.

There are a few counts of this clone. This chain connects TRBV4-3 to TRBJ1-2; 7 nucleotides align to TRBD1. V gave up 0 bases and J gave up 7 bases; unmatched junction bases: 8. The CDR3 loop spans 15 amino acids. CDR1 and CDR2 from the germline V gene are LGHNA and YSLEER. DNA for the CDR3: TGCGCCAGCAGCCAAGAATACAGGGGCGCGAGTGGCTACACCTTC. Its translation: CASSQEYRGASGYTF.

The V and J genes are TRBV9 and TRBJ1-1; TRBD1 might be the D (6 bases). With 4 bases removed from V and 1 base from J, the gap between germline ends came to 14 bases. CDR3 length equals 15 residues. Per the germline V gene, CDR1 is SGDLS and CDR2 is YYNGEE. The CDR3 is CASSPSGQPNTEAFF. DNA for the CDR3: TGTGCCAGCAGCCCCAGTGGACAGCCGAACACTGAAGCTTTCTTT.

This clone was detected a few times. The chain combines TRBV7-2 with TRBJ2-2, with D unresolved. V lost 2 bases, J lost 3 bases, and 10 bases lay in between. This CDR3 has 15 residues. CDR1 SGHTA and CDR2 FQGNSA come from the germline V gene. CDR3 DNA sequence: TGTGCCAGCAGCTTATCGAGAGCTTACACCGGGGAGCTGTTTTTT. Amino acid sequence: CASSLSRAYTGELFF.

The chain has TRBV11-2 and TRBJ2-5; the D gene is possibly TRBD1 (6 bases). CDR3 length: 16 residues. The germline V and J ends were trimmed by 5 bases and 1 base, with 17 bases remaining between them. CDR1 SGHAT and CDR2 FQNNGV come from the germline V gene. In nucleotides, the CDR3 is TGTGCCAGCAGCCGCCTGGCCGGACAGATCCAAGAGACCCAGTACTTC. This sequence encodes CASSRLAGQIQETQYF.

This clone appeared a few times. The V call is TRBV30, the J call TRBJ2-7; 7 bases are a match to TRBD2. In germline, CDR1 is GTSNPN, CDR2 SVGIG (reference sequence). V trimming: 2 bases; J trimming: 6 bases; junction bases outside the gene matches: 16. The CDR3 is 16 amino acids. CDR3 residues: CAWSKTRRFTGGEQYF. In nucleotides, the CDR3 is TGTGCCTGGAGTAAAACCCGACGGTTCACGGGGGGCGAGCAGTACTTC.